The 14 T cell receptor beta chains below all came from one sample that was sequenced in a study of technical replicates of blood from several donors. Sequencing used immunoSEQ multiplex PCR; TCRdb keeps in-frame clones, though not all of them. This table has roughly 76,000 clones, roughly 93% appearing once. The source material was T cells isolated from PBMCs. Every receptor here comes from a human donor in good health.

CDR3: CASRDINTEAFF. Written as DNA, the CDR3 is TGTGCCAGCAGAGACATTAACACTGAAGCTTTCTTT. The V and J genes are TRBV28 and TRBJ1-1; no reliable D call. The germline gives CDR1 MDHEN, CDR2 SYDVKM. V was shortened by 6 bases and J by 2 bases, with 7 bases between the two germline ends. There are 12 residues in the CDR3.

This sequence joins TRBV2 and TRBJ1-1; a possible D gene is TRBD1 (6 bases). V was cut by 4 bases and J by 1 base, with 10 bases left in between. Germline assignment: CDR1 SNHLY and CDR2 FYNNEI. The CDR3 is 14 residues long. The CDR3 sequence: CASSAWTANTEAFF. In DNA, the CDR3 is TGTGCCAGCAGTGCCTGGACAGCGAACACTGAAGCTTTCTTT.

This rearrangement joins TRBV27 to TRBJ1-5; D not certain. V was pared by 5 bases and J by 5 bases, with 13 bases between. There are 14 residues in the CDR3. Germline V gene data show CDR1 as MNHEY and CDR2 as SMNVEV (reference sequence). CDR3 DNA sequence: TGTGCCAGCAGTCTAGATTCGGGATATCAGCCCCAGCATTTT. Its protein product is CASSLDSGYQPQHF.

This clone appeared a few times. The CDR3 bases are TGTGCCAGCAGCGTAGCAGCGGGAGGGCCCGGGGAGCTGTTTTTT. Protein: CASSVAAGGPGELFF. The chain is built from TRBV9 and TRBJ2-2; 10 positions agree with TRBD2. Germline lookup yields CDR1 SGDLS and CDR2 YYNGEE. There are 15 residues in the CDR3. V dropped 0 bases and J dropped 6; count of bases not matched to a gene: 2.

The chain carries TRBV21-1 and TRBJ2-7; TRBD2, the D gene given by the table, was not confirmed from the DNA. TRBV21-1 is flagged as a pseudogene. This CDR3 has 17 residues. CDR3 sequence (DNA): TGTGCCAGCAGCACACGGACCGGGACTAGCGGAACCTACGAGCAGTACTTC. Its protein product is CASSTRTGTSGTYEQYF.

This rearrangement joins TRBV7-9 to TRBJ1-1, with TRBD1 as a possible D gene (5 bases). V was pared by 2 bases and J by 4 bases, with 8 bases between. Germline CDR1 and CDR2: SEHNR and FQNEAQ (reference sequence). The CDR3 totals 13 residues. This CDR3 reads CASSLSDTTEAFF. CDR3 sequence (DNA): TGTGCCAGCAGCTTATCGGACACCACTGAAGCTTTCTTT.

The CDR3 loop reads CASSPQGTLSGNTIYF. CDR3 bases: TGTGCCAGCAGCCCACAGGGGACCCTCTCTGGAAACACCATATATTTT. V gene TRBV9 combines with J gene TRBJ1-3; 7 nucleotides line up with TRBD1. Looked up from germline, CDR1 is SGDLS and CDR2 is YYNGEE. The junction had 7 bases not matched to a gene; V was cut back by 4 bases and J by 0 bases. The CDR3 extends over 16 amino acids.

The chain is built from TRBV18 and TRBJ2-7, with D perhaps matching TRBD1 (6 bases). From germline, CDR1 is KGHSH and CDR2 LQKENI. The germline V and J ends were trimmed by 3 bases and 5 bases, with 23 bases remaining between them. The CDR3 extends over 17 amino acids. The CDR3 spells CASSPPRGRNNVDEQYF. The CDR3 bases are TGTGCCAGCTCACCCCCCAGGGGACGGAACAATGTGGACGAGCAGTACTTC. Complete variable domain (other parts from reference TRBV18 and TRBJ2-7): NAGVMQNPRHLVRRRGQEARLRCSPMKGHSHVYWYRQLPEEGLKFMVYLQKENIIDESGMPKERFSAEFPKEGPSILRIQQVVRGDSAAYFCASSPPRGRNNVDEQYFGPGTRLTVT.

The chain joins TRBV4-1 to TRBJ2-7; TRBD1 matches 10 bases. Germline trimming cut 4 bases from V and 2 bases from J; bases unmatched to any gene: 11. CDR3 size: 17 residues. Germline CDR1 and CDR2: MGHRA and YSYEKL. In DNA, the CDR3 is TGCGCCAGCAGCCTACTAGAGGCCGGGACAGGGGCCTACGAGCAGTACTTC. It yields the protein CASSLLEAGTGAYEQYF.

The chain uses TRBV9 and TRBJ1-2; TRBD1 agrees at 9 bases. This CDR3 contains 16 residues. V lost 0 bases to trimming and J lost 3 bases; unmatched junction nucleotides: 6. CDR1 and CDR2 (germline): SGDLS, YYNGEE. This CDR3 is CASSVAGTGYDYGYTF. The CDR3 region has the DNA TGTGCCAGCAGCGTAGCTGGGACAGGGTATGACTATGGCTACACCTTC.

The V call is TRBV19, the J call TRBJ1-4; D unclear. Germline CDR1 is LNHDA and CDR2 is SQIVND (reference sequence). The V end lost 0 bases, the J end lost 5 bases, and 7 bases lay between the germline ends. The CDR3 runs 14 residues. The DNA for the CDR3 is TGTGCCAGTAGTATAGAACAGCAGAATGAAAAACTGTTTTTT. Translated: CASSIEQQNEKLFF.

V is TRBV7-6 and J is TRBJ2-1; 8 bases map to TRBD1. Germline CDR1 reads SGHVS; CDR2 reads FNYEAQ. Unmatched junction bases numbered 13, after V lost 6 bases and J lost 6 bases. The CDR3 loop spans 16 amino acids. CDR3 in amino acids: CASSKFSGQVVNEQFF. CDR3 DNA: TGTGCCAGCAGTAAATTCTCGGGACAGGTGGTCAATGAGCAGTTCTTC.

The chain couples TRBV19 to TRBJ2-7; the match to TRBD2 covers 11 bases. This CDR3 has 16 residues. The germline CDR1 and CDR2 sequences are LNHDA and SQIVND (reference sequence). J lost 0 bases, V lost 5 bases, and 6 bases had no gene match. The CDR3 DNA is TGTGCCAGTAGTCACATCACTAGCGGGAGCTCCTACGAGCAGTACTTC. Protein: CASSHITSGSSYEQYF.

The chain employs TRBV27 and TRBJ1-5; 8 bases map to TRBD1. This CDR3 has 19 amino acids. V shed 6 bases and J 5 bases; nucleotides not matched to a gene: 21. The germline gives CDR1 MNHEY, CDR2 SMNVEV (reference sequence). CDR3 coding DNA: TGTGCCAGCAGATACCGAGAAGCAGGGGGCGCTAATTGGGATCAGCCCCAGCATTTT. Amino acid sequence: CASRYREAGGANWDQPQHF.